The 15 T cell receptor beta chains listed next were all sequenced from one sample in a study of beta chain features in type 1 diabetes. Study outcomes and limitations: Within each of all four CD4+ subsets, Type 1 diabetes patients had TCRB CDR3s that were moderately but significantly shorter.

Expressed TCRB transcripts were sequenced after all isolated RNA was converted to cDNA. The method was immunoSEQ multiplex PCR; TCRdb's version includes in-frame clones alone and lacks a portion of them. The table records hundreds of thousands of clones, over 11% of them present only once. These receptors' targets are unknown. Sequenced input: naive CD4+ T cells from blood. The origin of the receptors is a man between 18 and 35 years old with type 1 diabetes.

The chain recombines TRBV28 with TRBJ1-2; 7 nucleotides agree with TRBD1. The CDR3 loop spans 17 amino acids. Trimming at V came to 0 bases and at J to 4 bases, leaving 11 bases not matched to a gene. From germline, CDR1 is MDHEN and CDR2 SYDVKM. The CDR3 is CASSLWEGTRDSYGYTF. CDR3 nucleotide sequence: TGTGCCAGCAGTTTATGGGAGGGAACCAGGGACAGCTATGGCTACACCTTC.

The CDR3 region is CASPSREGLTDTQYF. As DNA, the CDR3 is TGTGCCAGCCCCAGTCGGGAAGGGTTAACAGATACGCAGTATTTT. This sequence joins TRBV5-4 and TRBJ2-3; the D gene is possibly TRBD2 (5 bases). Germline V gene lookup returns CDR1 SGHNT and CDR2 YYREEE (reference sequence). The CDR3 totals 15 residues. Between the trimmed V and J ends, which lost 7 bases and 3 bases, there was a span of 18 bases.

This clone has a handful of counts. The chain carries TRBV23-1 and TRBJ1-2; D is ambiguous. TRBV23-1 is classed as an ORF, of uncertain function. Trimming cost V 0 bases and J 0 bases, with 11 bases left between them. CDR3 length equals 16 residues. CDR3 residues: CASSQSVWVANYGYTF. In nucleotides, the CDR3 is TGCGCCAGCAGTCAATCGGTCTGGGTGGCTAACTATGGCTACACCTTC.

This clone was observed a handful of times. The chain links TRBV5-1 to TRBJ2-6; TRBD1 might be the D (6 bases). V dropped 5 bases and J dropped 4 bases, with 19 bases sitting between them. This CDR3 contains 17 residues. From germline, CDR1 is SGHRS and CDR2 YFSETQ. CDR3 DNA: TGCGCCAGCAGTTCTAATACAGGGCTGAGAGGGGCCAACGTCCTGACTTTC. Protein sequence: CASSSNTGLRGANVLTF.

There are a few counts of this clone. The chain is built from TRBV25-1 and TRBJ1-1; no clear D. From germline, CDR1 is MGHDK and CDR2 SYGVNS. The CDR3 is made up of 12 amino acids. The germline V and J ends were trimmed by 3 bases and 8 bases, with 10 bases remaining between them. The CDR3 DNA reads as TGTGCCAGCAGTGACAGACAAGAGGAAGCTTTCTTT. It translates to CASSDRQEEAFF.

This clone has more than one count but fewer than ten. The genes are TRBV5-6 and TRBJ1-1, with D unresolved. Germline V gene sequence: CDR1 SGHDT, CDR2 YYEEEE. This CDR3 has 13 residues. V was cut by 4 bases and J by 4 bases, with 11 bases left in between. CDR3 DNA sequence: TGTGCCAGCAGCATTCATGGTAGCACTGAAGCTTTCTTT. Amino acid sequence: CASSIHGSTEAFF.

The chain joins TRBV7-9 to TRBJ2-1; 8 positions match TRBD2. The V segment lost 11 bases and the J segment 3 bases; nucleotides outside the gene matches: 9. The length of the CDR3 is 14 residues. CDR1 is SEHNR, CDR2 FQNEAQ, per germline (reference sequence). The CDR3: CAGSGTSGYNEQFF. In DNA form, the CDR3 reads TGTGCCGGGTCGGGAACTAGCGGCTACAATGAGCAGTTCTTC.

The rearrangement joins TRBV10-3 to TRBJ1-1, with D possibly being TRBD1 (5 bases). Trimming cost V 0 bases and J 3 bases, with 8 bases left between them. Germline lookup yields CDR1 ENHRY and CDR2 SYGVKD. The CDR3 runs 14 residues. DNA for the CDR3: TGTGCCATCAGTGAGTCGAGCAGGGACACTGAAGCTTTCTTT. It translates to CAISESSRDTEAFF.

The chain recombines TRBV5-1 with TRBJ2-3; a weak D match, TRBD2 (5 bases). Per germline, CDR1 SGHRS and CDR2 YFSETQ. The V gene lost 1 base and the J gene lost 1 base, with 10 bases spanning the gap. The CDR3 sequence is 15 residues long. CDR3 amino acids: CASSLSGRRTDTQYF. CDR3 nucleotides: TGCGCCAGCAGCTTGAGCGGACGCCGCACAGATACGCAGTATTTT.

The rearrangement uses TRBV6-1 and TRBJ1-1; the D gene is possibly TRBD1 (5 bases). Germline V gene sequence: CDR1 MNHNS, CDR2 SASEGT. V dropped 4 bases and J dropped 1 base, with 10 bases sitting between them. CDR3 length: 14 residues. CDR3 DNA sequence: TGTGCCAGCAGTGTACGACAGCCGAACACTGAAGCTTTCTTT. The encoded protein is CASSVRQPNTEAFF.

The rearrangement joins TRBV5-1 to TRBJ1-2, with 8 bases lining up with TRBD1. The V gene end was trimmed by 4 bases and the J gene end by 4 bases; junction bases not matched to a gene: 3. CDR1 and CDR2 (germline): SGHRS, YFSETQ. This CDR3 contains 13 residues. The chain's CDR3 is CASSQGTGYGYTF. The CDR3 nucleotides are TGCGCCAGCAGCCAAGGGACAGGCTATGGCTACACCTTC. Complete variable domain (other parts from reference TRBV5-1 and TRBJ1-2): KAGVTQTPRYLIKTRGQQVTLSCSPISGHRSVSWYQQTPGQGLQFLFEYFSETQRNKGNFPGRFSGRQFSNSRSEMNVSTLELGDSALYLCASSQGTGYGYTFGSGTRLTVV.

This clone was counted only a few times. V gene TRBV30 combines with J gene TRBJ1-1; possible D gene TRBD1, 5 bases. Per the germline V gene, CDR1 is GTSNPN and CDR2 is SVGIG (reference sequence). Trimming removed 0 bases at V and 9 bases at J, with 11 bases between. This CDR3 has 12 amino acids. Here the CDR3 reads CAWSVRGSKAFF. CDR3 nucleotides: TGTGCCTGGAGTGTACGGGGCTCTAAAGCTTTCTTT.

This clone was counted a few times. This rearrangement joins TRBV29-1 to TRBJ2-5, with a tentative D call TRBD2 (6 bases). This CDR3 spans 14 amino acids. Germline assignment: CDR1 SQVTM and CDR2 ANQGSEA. Between the trimmed V and J ends, which lost 3 bases and 2 bases, there was a span of 13 bases. Here the CDR3 reads CSVEGGASQETQYF. For the CDR3, the DNA is TGCAGCGTTGAGGGCGGGGCGTCTCAAGAGACCCAGTACTTC.

This clone came up once. The chain recombines TRBV9 with TRBJ1-3; D is possibly TRBD1 (6 bases). The germline V gene has CDR1 SGDLS and CDR2 YYNGEE. V dropped 0 bases and J dropped 0 bases, with 16 bases sitting between them. This CDR3 region has 18 residues. This chain's CDR3 is CASSVAPSTGRSGNTIYF. In DNA form, the CDR3 reads TGTGCCAGCAGCGTAGCCCCCTCGACAGGCCGCTCTGGAAACACCATATATTTT.

The chain combines TRBV27 with TRBJ2-3; the match to TRBD1 covers 8 bases. Germline CDR1 and CDR2: MNHEY and SMNVEV (reference sequence). CDR3 length: 15 residues. The V segment lost 5 bases and the J segment 6 bases; nucleotides outside the gene matches: 10. The CDR3 DNA reads TGTGCCAGCAGTATTCAGGGGGCGGTTTGGGATACGCAGTATTTT. Protein sequence: CASSIQGAVWDTQYF.